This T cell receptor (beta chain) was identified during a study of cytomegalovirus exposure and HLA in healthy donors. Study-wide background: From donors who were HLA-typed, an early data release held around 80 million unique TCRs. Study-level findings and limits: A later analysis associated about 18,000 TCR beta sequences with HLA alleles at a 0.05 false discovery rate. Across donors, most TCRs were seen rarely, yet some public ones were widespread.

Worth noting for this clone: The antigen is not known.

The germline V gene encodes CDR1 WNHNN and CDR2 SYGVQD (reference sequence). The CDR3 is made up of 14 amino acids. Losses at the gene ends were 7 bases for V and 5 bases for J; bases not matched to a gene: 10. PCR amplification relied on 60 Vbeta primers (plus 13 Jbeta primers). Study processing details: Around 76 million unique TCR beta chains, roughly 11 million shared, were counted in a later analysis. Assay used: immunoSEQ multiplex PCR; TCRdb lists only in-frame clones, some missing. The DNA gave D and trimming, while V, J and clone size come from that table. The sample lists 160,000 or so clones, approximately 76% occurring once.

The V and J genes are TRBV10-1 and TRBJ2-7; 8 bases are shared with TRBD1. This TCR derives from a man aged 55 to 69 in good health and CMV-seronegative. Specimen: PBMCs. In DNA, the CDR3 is TGCGCCAGCAAATCAGGGGGCTTGCAAAACGAGCAGTACTTC. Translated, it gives CASKSGGLQNEQYF.